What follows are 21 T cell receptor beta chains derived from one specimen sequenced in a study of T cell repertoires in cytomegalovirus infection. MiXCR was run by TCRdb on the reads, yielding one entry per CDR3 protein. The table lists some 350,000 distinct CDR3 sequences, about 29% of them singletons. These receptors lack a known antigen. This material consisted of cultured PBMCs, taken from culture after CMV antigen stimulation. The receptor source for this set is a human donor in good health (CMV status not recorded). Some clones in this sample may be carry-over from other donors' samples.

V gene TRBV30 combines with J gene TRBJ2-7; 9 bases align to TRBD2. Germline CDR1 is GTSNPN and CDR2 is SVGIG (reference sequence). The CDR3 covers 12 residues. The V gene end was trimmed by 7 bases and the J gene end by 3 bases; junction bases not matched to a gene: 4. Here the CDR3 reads CASLAGRYEQYF. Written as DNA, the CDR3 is TGTGCCTCCCTAGCGGGGCGCTACGAGCAGTACTTC. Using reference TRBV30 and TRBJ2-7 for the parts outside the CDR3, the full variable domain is SQTIHQWPATLVQPVGSPLSLECTVEGTSNPNLYWYRQAAGRGLQLLFYSVGIGQISSEVPQNLSASRPQDRQFILSSKKLLLSDSGFYLCASLAGRYEQYFGPGTRLTVT.

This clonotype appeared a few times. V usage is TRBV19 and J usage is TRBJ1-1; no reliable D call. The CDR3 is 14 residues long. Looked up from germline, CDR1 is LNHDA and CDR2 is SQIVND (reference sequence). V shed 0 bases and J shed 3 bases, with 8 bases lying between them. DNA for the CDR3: TGTGCCAGTAGTATAGACGGAAAGGACACTGAAGCTTTCTTT. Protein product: CASSIDGKDTEAFF.

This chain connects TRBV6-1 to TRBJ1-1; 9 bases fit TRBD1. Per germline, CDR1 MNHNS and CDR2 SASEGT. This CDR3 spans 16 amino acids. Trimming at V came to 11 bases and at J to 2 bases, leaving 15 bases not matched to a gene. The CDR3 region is CASRGGQGARNTEAFF. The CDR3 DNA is TGTGCCTCCCGCGGGGGACAGGGCGCGCGCAACACTGAAGCTTTCTTT.

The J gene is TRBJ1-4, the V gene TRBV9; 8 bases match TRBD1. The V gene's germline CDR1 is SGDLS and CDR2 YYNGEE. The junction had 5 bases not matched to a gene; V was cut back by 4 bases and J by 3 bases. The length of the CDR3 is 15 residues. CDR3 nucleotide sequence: TGTGCCAGCAGCATGCAGGGGGCTGCTAATGAAAAACTGTTTTTT. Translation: CASSMQGAANEKLFF. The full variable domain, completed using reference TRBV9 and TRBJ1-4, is DSGVTQTPKHLITATGQRVTLRCSPRSGDLSVYWYQQSLDQGLQFLIQYYNGEERAKGNILERFSAQQFPDLHSELNLSSLELGDSALYFCASSMQGAANEKLFFGSGTQLSVL.

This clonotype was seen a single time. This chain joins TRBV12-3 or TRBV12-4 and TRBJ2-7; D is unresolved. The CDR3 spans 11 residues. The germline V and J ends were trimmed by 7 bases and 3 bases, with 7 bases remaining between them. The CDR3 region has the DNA TGTGCCAGCACCCTTGACTACGAGCAGTACTTC. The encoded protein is CASTLDYEQYF.

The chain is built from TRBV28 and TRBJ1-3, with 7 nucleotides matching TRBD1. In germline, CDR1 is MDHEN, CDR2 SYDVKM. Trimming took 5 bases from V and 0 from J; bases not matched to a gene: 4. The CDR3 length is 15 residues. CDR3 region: CASSAQGGSGNTIYF. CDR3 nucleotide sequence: TGTGCCAGCAGTGCCCAGGGGGGCTCTGGAAACACCATATATTTT. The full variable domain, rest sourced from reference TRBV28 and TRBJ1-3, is DVKVTQSSRYLVKRTGEKVFLECVQDMDHENMFWYRQDPGLGLRLIYFSYDVKMKEKGDIPEGYSVSREKKERFSLILESASTNQTSMYLCASSAQGGSGNTIYFGEGSWLTVV.

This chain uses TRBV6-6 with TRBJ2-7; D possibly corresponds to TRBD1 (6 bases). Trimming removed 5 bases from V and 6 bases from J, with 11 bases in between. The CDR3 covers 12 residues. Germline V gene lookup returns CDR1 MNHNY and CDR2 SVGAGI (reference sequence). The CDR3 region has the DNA TGTGCCAGCAGTGACCACAGGGTCGAGCAGTACTTC. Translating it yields CASSDHRVEQYF.

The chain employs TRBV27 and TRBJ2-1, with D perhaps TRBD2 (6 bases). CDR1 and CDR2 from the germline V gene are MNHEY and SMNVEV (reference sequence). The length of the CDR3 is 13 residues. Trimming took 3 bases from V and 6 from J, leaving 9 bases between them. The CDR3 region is CASSFRGGNEQFF. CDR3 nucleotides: TGTGCCAGCAGTTTTAGGGGAGGCAATGAGCAGTTCTTC.

CDR3 in DNA: TGTGCCAGCAGAGCTGACAGCTCCACTGGAAACACCATATATTTT. The encoded protein is CASRADSSTGNTIYF. The genes are TRBV6-1 and TRBJ1-3, with a tentative D call TRBD1 (5 bases). The CDR3 length is 15 residues. Germline loops: CDR1 MNHNS, CDR2 SASEGT. Between the trimmed V and J ends, which lost 6 bases and 2 bases, there was a span of 14 bases.

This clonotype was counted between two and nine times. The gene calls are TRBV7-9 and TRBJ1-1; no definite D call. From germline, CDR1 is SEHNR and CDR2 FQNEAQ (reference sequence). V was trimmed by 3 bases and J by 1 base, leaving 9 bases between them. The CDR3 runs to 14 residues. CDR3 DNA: TGTGCCAGCAGCTTTCCAGGCCAGAACACTGAAGCTTTCTTT. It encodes CASSFPGQNTEAFF.

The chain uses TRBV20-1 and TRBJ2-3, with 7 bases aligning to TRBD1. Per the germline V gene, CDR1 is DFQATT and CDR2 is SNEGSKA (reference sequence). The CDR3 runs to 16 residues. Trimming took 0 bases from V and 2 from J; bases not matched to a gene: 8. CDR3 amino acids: CSARDLNRGHTDTQYF. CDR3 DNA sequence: TGCAGTGCTAGAGATCTAAACAGGGGACACACAGATACGCAGTATTTT.

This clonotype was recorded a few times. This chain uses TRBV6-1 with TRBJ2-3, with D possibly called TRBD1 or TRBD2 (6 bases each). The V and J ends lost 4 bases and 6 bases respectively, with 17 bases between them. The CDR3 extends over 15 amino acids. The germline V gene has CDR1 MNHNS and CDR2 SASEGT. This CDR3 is CASSVWGAPVDTQYF. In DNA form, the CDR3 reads TGTGCCAGCAGTGTTTGGGGGGCGCCGGTGGATACGCAGTATTTT.

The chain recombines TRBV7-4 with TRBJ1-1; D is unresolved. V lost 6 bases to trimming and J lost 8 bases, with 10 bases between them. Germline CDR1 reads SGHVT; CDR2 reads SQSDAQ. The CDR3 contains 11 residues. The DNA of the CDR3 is TGTGCCAGCAGTCAAGACCTAGAAGCTTTCTTT. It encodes CASSQDLEAFF.

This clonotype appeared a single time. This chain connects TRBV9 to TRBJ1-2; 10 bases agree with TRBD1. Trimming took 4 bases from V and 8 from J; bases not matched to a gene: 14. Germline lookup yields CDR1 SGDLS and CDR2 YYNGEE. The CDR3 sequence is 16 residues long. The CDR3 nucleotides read TGTGCCAGCAGCTTTCCCCCCTCGGGACAGGGGTGGGGCTACACCTTC. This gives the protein CASSFPPSGQGWGYTF.

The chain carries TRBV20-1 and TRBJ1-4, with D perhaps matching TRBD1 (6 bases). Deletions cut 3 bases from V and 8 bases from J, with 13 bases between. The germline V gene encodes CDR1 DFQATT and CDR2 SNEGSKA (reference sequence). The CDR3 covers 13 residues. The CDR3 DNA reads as TGCAGTGCTAGGGTCAGGGGTTTGGAAAAACTGTTTTTT. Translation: CSARVRGLEKLFF.

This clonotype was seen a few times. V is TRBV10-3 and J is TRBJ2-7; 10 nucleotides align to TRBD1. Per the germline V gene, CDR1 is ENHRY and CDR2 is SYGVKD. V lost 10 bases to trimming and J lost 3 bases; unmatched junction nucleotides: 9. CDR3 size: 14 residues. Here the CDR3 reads CATRRDRGIYEQYF. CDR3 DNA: TGTGCCACAAGAAGGGACAGGGGCATCTACGAGCAGTACTTC.

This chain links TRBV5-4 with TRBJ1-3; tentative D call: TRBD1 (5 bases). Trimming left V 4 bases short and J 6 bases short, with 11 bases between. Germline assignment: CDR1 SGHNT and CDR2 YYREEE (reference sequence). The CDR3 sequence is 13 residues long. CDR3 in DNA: TGTGCCAGCAGCCTTCGGGGCGAAAACACCATATATTTT. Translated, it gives CASSLRGENTIYF.

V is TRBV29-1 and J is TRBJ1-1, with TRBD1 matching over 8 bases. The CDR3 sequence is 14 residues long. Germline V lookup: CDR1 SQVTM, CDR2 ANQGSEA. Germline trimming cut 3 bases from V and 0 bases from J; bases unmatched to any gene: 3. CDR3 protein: CSVDRQGLNTEAFF. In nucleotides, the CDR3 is TGCAGCGTTGACAGACAGGGGTTGAACACTGAAGCTTTCTTT.

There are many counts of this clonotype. The DNA for the CDR3 is TGTGCCAGCAGCCCAGGGACGGAATTCAATCAGCCCCAGCATTTT. Amino acid sequence: CASSPGTEFNQPQHF. The J gene is TRBJ1-5, the V gene TRBV5-5, with TRBD1 as a possible D gene (5 bases). In germline, CDR1 is SGHKS, CDR2 YYEKEE (reference sequence). The CDR3 runs to 15 residues. Trimming removed 4 bases at V and 3 bases at J, with 14 bases between.

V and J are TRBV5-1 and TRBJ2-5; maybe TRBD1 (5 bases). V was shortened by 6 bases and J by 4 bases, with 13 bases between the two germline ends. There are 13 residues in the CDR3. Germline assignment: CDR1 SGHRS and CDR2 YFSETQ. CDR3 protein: CASNPDNRETQYF. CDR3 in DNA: TGCGCCAGCAACCCGGACAACCGAGAGACCCAGTACTTC.

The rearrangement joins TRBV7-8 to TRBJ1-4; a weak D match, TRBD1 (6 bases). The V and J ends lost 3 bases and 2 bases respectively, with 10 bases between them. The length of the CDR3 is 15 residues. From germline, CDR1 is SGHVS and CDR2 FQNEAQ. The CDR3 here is CASSFRGATNEKLFF. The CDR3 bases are TGTGCCAGCAGCTTTCGGGGGGCCACTAATGAAAAACTGTTTTTT.